The 28 T cell receptor beta chains presented below share a single source sample, sequenced in a study of human T cells and chemical hapten exposure. TCRdb analysed the RACE reads with MiXCR anew, one entry per CDR3 protein. The sample comprises roughly 120,000 distinct CDR3 sequences, roughly 9% of which are singletons, and 1.5% to 2% rests with the top ten. Indicated time point: healthy volunteer bleed at 2 weeks. Total RNA was extracted from unfractionated whole blood. The specimen was whole blood. These receptor sequences come from a male donor in good health. Some clones in this sample may be carry-over from other donors' samples.

This clonotype was seen only a few times. The chain carries TRBV3-1 and TRBJ2-7; TRBD2 matches 11 bases. The CDR3 loop spans 15 amino acids. The V gene end was trimmed by 4 bases and the J gene end by 5 bases; junction bases not matched to a gene: 7. The germline V gene has CDR1 LGHDT and CDR2 YNNKEL (reference sequence). Here the CDR3 reads CASSLTSGSNHEQYF. CDR3 nucleotide sequence: TGTGCCAGCAGCCTTACTAGCGGGAGTAACCACGAGCAGTACTTC.

Ten or more counts support this clonotype. The V call is TRBV12-3 or TRBV12-4, the J call TRBJ1-5; weak D call: TRBD1 (5 bases). Trimming took 8 bases from V and 4 from J, leaving 18 bases between them. The CDR3 extends over 15 amino acids. The CDR3 sequence is CASGDSLGLNQPQHF. The DNA for the CDR3 is TGTGCCAGCGGGGACTCTTTGGGTTTGAATCAGCCCCAGCATTTT.

This clonotype was observed at least ten times. V and J are TRBV7-2 and TRBJ1-1; no firm D call. This CDR3 region has 13 residues. Germline V gene lookup returns CDR1 SGHTA and CDR2 FQGNSA. V was trimmed by 3 bases and J by 1 base, leaving 6 bases between them. For the CDR3, the DNA is TGTGCCAGCAGCTTCGAAAGGAACACTGAAGCTTTCTTT. Its protein is CASSFERNTEAFF.

V gene TRBV6-2 or TRBV6-3 combines with J gene TRBJ2-1; 10 nucleotides line up with TRBD2. The ends lost 6 bases at V and 4 bases at J; junction bases unmatched: 15. The CDR3 sequence is 18 residues long. CDR1 MNHEY and CDR2 SVGEGT come from the germline V gene. The DNA for the CDR3 is TGTGCCAGCAGCCCAGGGGTAGCGGGAGGTCCCCATTACAATGAGCAGTTCTTC. It yields the protein CASSPGVAGGPHYNEQFF.

This clonotype has only a few counts. This rearrangement joins TRBV7-9 to TRBJ2-7, with 12 bases that match TRBD2. Trimming took 5 bases from V and 5 from J; bases not matched to a gene: 7. Germline CDR1 reads SEHNR; CDR2 reads FQNEAQ (reference sequence). CDR3 length equals 15 residues. In DNA form, the CDR3 reads TGTGCCAGCAGCCCCGGACTAGCGGGAACCAACGAGCAGTACTTC. This encodes CASSPGLAGTNEQYF.

This clonotype was counted at least ten times. V is TRBV3-1 and J is TRBJ2-1; D perhaps matches TRBD2 (5 bases). In germline, CDR1 is LGHDT, CDR2 YNNKEL (reference sequence). V was trimmed by 2 bases and J by 0 bases, leaving 14 bases between them. This CDR3 is 17 amino acids long. The CDR3 bases are TGTGCCAGCAGCCAATTAGGACTGGCGGACTCCTACAATGAGCAGTTCTTC. Translated, it gives CASSQLGLADSYNEQFF.

There are many counts of this clonotype. This sequence joins TRBV20-1 and TRBJ1-5, with a possible D match to TRBD1 (5 bases). The CDR3 contains 14 residues. The germline V and J ends were trimmed by 3 bases and 9 bases, with 18 bases remaining between them. CDR1 is DFQATT and CDR2 is SNEGSKA in the germline V gene (reference sequence). CDR3 nucleotides: TGCAGTGCTAGTGTTCCGGGGACCCCGATGCCCCAGCATTTT. Translated: CSASVPGTPMPQHF.

This clonotype has a count of ten or more. This chain uses TRBV6-5 with TRBJ1-6; no firm D call. Germline CDR1 is MNHEY and CDR2 is SVGAGI. Trimming pared 0 bases from V and 10 bases from J, leaving 16 bases between. The CDR3 covers 16 residues. CDR3 bases: TGTGCCAGCAGTTACTCGGAGGGAACATTAGGGTCACCCCTCCACTTT. Amino acids: CASSYSEGTLGSPLHF.

The CDR3 region is CASSQDPAATGANVLTF. For the CDR3, the DNA is TGTGCCAGCAGCCAAGATCCGGCGGCAACTGGGGCCAACGTCCTGACTTTC. The V gene is TRBV14, the J gene TRBJ2-6, with unresolved D. This CDR3 has 17 amino acids. The V gene's germline CDR1 is SGHDN and CDR2 FVKESK. Trimming took 0 bases from V and 2 from J, leaving 11 bases between them.

The chain employs TRBV12-5 and TRBJ1-5; perhaps TRBD1 as D (5 bases). Germline V gene lookup returns CDR1 LGHNT and CDR2 FRNRAP. V was trimmed by 0 bases and J by 7 bases, leaving 16 bases between them. The CDR3 spans 16 residues. CDR3 protein: CASGLVGFGAHQPQHF. CDR3 in DNA: TGTGCTAGTGGTTTGGTAGGGTTCGGGGCGCACCAGCCCCAGCATTTT.

A few counts support this clonotype. The chain links TRBV30 to TRBJ2-2; tentatively, D is TRBD1 (6 bases). Germline assignment: CDR1 GTSNPN and CDR2 SVGIG (reference sequence). The CDR3 length is 13 residues. V was pared by 2 bases and J by 5 bases, with 9 bases between. DNA for the CDR3: TGTGCCTGGAGTCCAACAGGGACCGGGGAGCTGTTTTTT. Protein sequence: CAWSPTGTGELFF. The full variable domain, its missing parts supplied by reference TRBV30 and TRBJ2-2, is SQTIHQWPATLVQPVGSPLSLECTVEGTSNPNLYWYRQAAGRGLQLLFYSVGIGQISSEVPQNLSASRPQDRQFILSSKKLLLSDSGFYLCAWSPTGTGELFFGEGSRLTVL.

This clonotype was recorded at least ten times. V gene TRBV10-3 combines with J gene TRBJ2-2; 7 bases fit TRBD1. Germline V gives CDR1 ENHRY, CDR2 SYGVKD. With 0 bases clipped from V and 4 bases from J, the junction kept 5 bases outside the gene matches. This CDR3 comprises 16 residues. The CDR3 sequence is CAISESTGASTGELFF. The CDR3 DNA sequence: TGTGCCATCAGTGAGTCCACAGGGGCTTCCACCGGGGAGCTGTTTTTT.

The chain carries TRBV2 and TRBJ2-1; tentative D call: TRBD2 (6 bases). Trimming removed 3 bases from V and 8 bases from J, with 14 bases in between. This CDR3 contains 14 residues. Germline V CDR1 and CDR2: SNHLY, FYNNEI. The CDR3 sequence is CASSDSSESDEQFF. CDR3 nucleotide sequence: TGTGCCAGCAGTGACTCTAGCGAGAGCGATGAGCAGTTCTTC. The whole variable domain, remainder taken from reference TRBV2 and TRBJ2-1, is EPEVTQTPSHQVTQMGQEVILRCVPISNHLYFYWYRQILGQKVEFLVSFYNNEISEKSEIFDDQFSVERPDGSNFTLKIRSTKLEDSAMYFCASSDSSESDEQFFGPGTRLTVL.

On this clonotype itself: Compared with germline, one end of the junction differs, possibly owing to a read error. The rearrangement joins TRBV6-5 to TRBJ2-7; 8 nucleotides match TRBD2. Germline V lookup: CDR1 MNHEY, CDR2 SVGAGI. The CDR3 sequence is 12 residues long. CDR3 sequence: CATLAGPYQQYF. The CDR3 DNA sequence: TGTGCCACCTTAGCGGGACCCTACCAGCAGTACTTC.

This clonotype has ten or more counts. The J gene is TRBJ2-1, the V gene TRBV4-3; D possibly matches TRBD1 or TRBD2 (6 bases each). CDR3 length: 14 residues. The germline CDR1 and CDR2 sequences are LGHNA and YSLEER. Trimming removed 1 base from V and 9 bases from J, with 13 bases in between. CDR3 DNA sequence: TGCGCCAGCAGCCAAGTTTCGGGGGCGAGTGAGCAGTTCTTC. It yields the protein CASSQVSGASEQFF.

Only a few counts were recorded for this clonotype. The chain links TRBV5-1 to TRBJ2-2; D not resolved. Trimming took 2 bases from V and 5 from J, leaving 7 bases between them. Germline CDR1 reads SGHRS; CDR2 reads YFSETQ. CDR3 length: 13 amino acids. CDR3 residues: CASSLFITGELFF. The CDR3 bases are TGCGCCAGCAGCTTATTTATAACCGGGGAGCTGTTTTTT.

This clonotype was seen only a few times. The gene calls are TRBV15 and TRBJ2-1; 8 bases align to TRBD2. Germline V gene lookup returns CDR1 LNHNV and CDR2 YYDKDF (reference sequence). The CDR3 is 18 amino acids. The ends lost 3 bases at V and 0 bases at J; junction bases unmatched: 10. The CDR3 bases are TGTGCCACCAGCAGTCGGGGGGGACCCTCCTCCTCCTACAATGAGCAGTTCTTC. Its translation: CATSSRGGPSSSYNEQFF. The variable domain in full, with the rest retrieved from reference TRBV15 and TRBJ2-1, is DAMVIQNPRYQVTQFGKPVTLSCSQTLNHNVMYWYQQKSSQAPKLLFHYYDKDFNNEADTPDNFQSRRPNTSFCFLDIRSPGLGDTAMYLCATSSRGGPSSSYNEQFFGPGTRLTVL.

This clonotype has a handful of counts. The chain joins TRBV3-1 to TRBJ2-5; D possibly corresponds to TRBD1 (5 bases). Per germline, CDR1 LGHDT and CDR2 YNNKEL (reference sequence). This CDR3 contains 15 residues. The germline V and J ends were trimmed by 0 bases and 2 bases, with 10 bases remaining between them. The CDR3 nucleotides read TGTGCCAGCAGCCAAGATTCACAGGTTCAAGAGACCCAGTACTTC. This gives the protein CASSQDSQVQETQYF.

This clonotype was seen repeatedly, ten times or more. V usage is TRBV4-2 and J usage is TRBJ2-5, with 14 nucleotides matching TRBD2. Losses at the gene ends were 1 base for V and 5 bases for J; bases not matched to a gene: 6. Germline loops: CDR1 LGHNA, CDR2 YNFKEQ. This CDR3 is 17 amino acids long. As DNA, the CDR3 is TGTGCCAGCAGCCAAGGGGAGGGACTAGCGGGAGAGGAGACCCAGTACTTC. It codes for CASSQGEGLAGEETQYF.

V is TRBV3-1 and J is TRBJ2-3; 7 nucleotides align to TRBD2. CDR3 size: 15 residues. The V and J ends lost 2 bases and 2 bases, in that order; junction bases with no gene match: 4. Germline V lookup: CDR1 LGHDT, CDR2 YNNKEL (reference sequence). For the CDR3, the DNA is TGTGCCAGCAGCCAACAGGGACTATACACAGATACGCAGTATTTT. This gives the protein CASSQQGLYTDTQYF.

This clonotype was observed a few times. This chain connects TRBV2 to TRBJ1-2; no clear D. Germline lookup yields CDR1 SNHLY and CDR2 FYNNEI. The CDR3 extends over 13 amino acids. Between the trimmed V and J ends, which lost 1 base and 5 bases, there was a span of 8 bases. In DNA form, the CDR3 reads TGTGCCAGCAGTGAAGACAGCGGATATGGCTACACCTTC. This gives the protein CASSEDSGYGYTF.

Details on this clonotype: It may be a read error: a sequence one base away is much more abundant. This chain uses TRBV15 with TRBJ2-1, with TRBD1 identical over 9 bases. The germline V gene encodes CDR1 LNHNV and CDR2 YYDKDF (reference sequence). This CDR3 spans 15 amino acids. The CDR3 sequence is CVTSRAGTGILEQFF. CDR3 bases: TGTGTCACCAGCAGGGCCGGGACAGGGATTCTTGAGCAGTTCTTC. Filled out from reference TRBV15 and TRBJ2-1, the complete variable domain reads DAMVIQNPRYQVTQFGKPVTLSCSQTLNHNVMYWYQQKSSQAPKLLFHYYDKDFNNEADTPDNFQSRRPNTSFCFLDIRSPGLGDTAMYLCVTSRAGTGILEQFFGPGTRLTVL.

This clonotype has a count of ten or more. CDR3 in DNA: TGTGCCACCAGCAGAGGGACTAGCGGGAGTCAAGAGACCCAGTACTTC. Translated: CATSRGTSGSQETQYF. The gene calls are TRBV15 and TRBJ2-5; 13 positions match TRBD2. This CDR3 spans 16 amino acids. Trimming cost V 1 base and J 2 bases; bases outside gene matches: 1. Germline V gene sequence: CDR1 LNHNV, CDR2 YYDKDF (reference sequence).

This clonotype has only a few counts. The rearrangement links TRBV5-4 to TRBJ2-3; 11 bases map to TRBD2. V gave up 5 bases and J gave up 0 bases; unmatched junction bases: 11. Germline V gene lookup returns CDR1 SGHNT and CDR2 YYREEE (reference sequence). CDR3 length equals 18 residues. The CDR3 DNA reads as TGTGCCAGCAGAGGTGGGACTAGCGGTTTCCCTAGCACAGATACGCAGTATTTT. It yields the protein CASRGGTSGFPSTDTQYF.

This clonotype has more than one count but fewer than ten. The V call is TRBV5-1, the J call TRBJ1-1; 8 bases line up with TRBD1. Germline lookup yields CDR1 SGHRS and CDR2 YFSETQ. J lost 2 bases, V lost 3 bases, and 9 bases had no gene match. The CDR3 extends over 16 amino acids. DNA for the CDR3: TGCGCCAGCAGCTGGGGCAGGGGGCGCAGAAACACTGAAGCTTTCTTT. Translating gives CASSWGRGRRNTEAFF.

Concerning this clonotype: The junction shows a germline mismatch at one end, possibly a read error. This chain connects TRBV7-2 to TRBJ2-1; D is perhaps TRBD2 (6 bases). This CDR3 is 12 amino acids long. Germline CDR1 and CDR2: SGHTA and FQGNSA. The CDR3 DNA reads as TGTGTCAGCAGCTTAGCGGAGGGTCGGCAGTTCTTC. Its protein is CVSSLAEGRQFF.

The chain links TRBV4-1 to TRBJ2-5; 12 nucleotides line up with TRBD1. This CDR3 has 17 residues. V dropped 0 bases and J dropped 3; count of bases not matched to a gene: 5. The germline V gene encodes CDR1 MGHRA and CDR2 YSYEKL. The CDR3: CASSQDRDRGLEETQYF. In DNA, the CDR3 is TGCGCCAGCAGCCAAGATCGGGACAGGGGGCTCGAAGAGACCCAGTACTTC.

This clonotype was seen only a few times. The rearrangement uses TRBV20-1 and TRBJ2-6; D ambiguous. Trimming took 6 bases from V and 0 from J, leaving 15 bases between them. The CDR3 is 16 residues long. The germline gives CDR1 DFQATT, CDR2 SNEGSKA (reference sequence). CDR3 residues: CSARWGTGSGANVLTF. The DNA of the CDR3 is TGCAGTGCCAGATGGGGAACCGGCTCTGGGGCCAACGTCCTGACTTTC.